This T cell receptor beta chain was obtained from a study of T cell changes during pregnancy in multiple sclerosis. V shed 3 bases and J shed 6 bases, with 14 bases lying between them. The CDR3 is 14 residues long. CDR1 MDHEN and CDR2 SYDVKM come from the germline V gene. The data were produced by immunoSEQ multiplex PCR, yet TCRdb's version contains in-frame clones alone and is incomplete. The data show 50,000 or so clones, 93% seen once. This sequence joins TRBV28 and TRBJ1-2, with unresolved D. The sequencing used CD8+ T cells from peripheral blood mononuclear cells, collected after pregnancy. The clonotype comes from a female donor with multiple sclerosis, enrolled in a pregnancy study. The CDR3 here is CASSLVTSPDGYTF. The CDR3 coding sequence is TGTGCCAGCAGTTTGGTGACATCTCCGGATGGCTACACCTTC.